Sequencing of this T cell receptor beta chain was carried out in a study of cytomegalovirus exposure and HLA in healthy donors. Trimming cost V 4 bases and J 4 bases; bases outside gene matches: 5. Germline V lookup: CDR1 SGHRS, CDR2 YFSETQ. The CDR3 length is 15 residues. Data came from immunoSEQ multiplex PCR; TCRdb stores just in-frame clones and leaves some out. The sample carries roughly 150,000 clones, under 90% recorded once. Material for sequencing was PBMCs. This TCR was sampled from a young woman in good health and CMV-seropositive. V gene TRBV5-1 combines with J gene TRBJ2-5, with TRBD2 matching 12 bases. The CDR3 spells CASSPLAGGPETQYF. The CDR3 nucleotides read TGCGCCAGCAGCCCTCTAGCGGGAGGGCCAGAGACCCAGTACTTC.